This T cell receptor beta chain was sequenced in a study of Graves' ophthalmopathy and Graves' hyperthyroidism. Turning to the study itself: Peripheral blood was obtained at first diagnosis, ahead of any treatment.

For repertoire sequencing, the TCR beta CDR3 regions were amplified from RNA transcripts. In the first round, RT-PCR was carried out with HTBI primers, and a multiplex PCR formed the second round. TCRdb used MiXCR to reprocess the multiplex PCR reads, holding one entry per CDR3 protein. The sample consists of about 660,000 distinct CDR3 sequences, roughly 41% of them appearing once. CAS ≥3, NOSPECS ≥4, moderate-to-severe activity and duration under 3 months marked donors with ophthalmopathy. Other autoimmune diseases, uncontrolled infections, pregnancy and lactation each led to patient exclusion. What supplied the PBMCs was 7.5 to 10 ml of fresh peripheral blood. As to this clonotype: A junction boundary mismatches the germline segment, possibly from a read error.

CDR1 and CDR2 (germline): SNHLY, FYNNEI. The CDR3 extends over 13 amino acids. The TCR comes from an adult man with Graves' ophthalmopathy. Input material: peripheral blood. The chain links TRBV2 to TRBJ2-6; D tentatively fits TRBD1 or TRBD2 (5 bases each). This CDR3 is CASRGTGGNVLTF. In DNA, the CDR3 is TGTGCCAGCAGGGGAACTGGGGGCAACGTCCTGACTTTC.